The sequence of this T cell receptor beta chain was determined in a study of technical replicates of blood from a few donors. Sequencing used immunoSEQ multiplex PCR; TCRdb keeps in-frame clones, though not all of them. Of approximately 87,000 clones listed, approximately 95% are singletons. Losses at the gene ends were 4 bases for V and 3 bases for J; bases not matched to a gene: 0. CDR1 is ENHRY and CDR2 is SYGVKD in the germline V gene. This CDR3 region has 14 residues. This rearrangement joins TRBV10-3 to TRBJ1-4; 9 bases are a match to TRBD1. This TCR was recovered from a human donor in good health. The source material was T cells isolated from PBMCs. CDR3 in DNA: TGTGCCATCAGTGGGACAGGGGCTAATGAAAAACTGTTTTTT. Translation: CAISGTGANEKLFF.